These 32 T cell receptor beta chains were sequenced from one sample in a study of OX40 agonist ivuxolimab in advanced cancers. The assay was immunoSEQ multiplex PCR, and TCRdb's table has in-frame clones only and misses some. This table has some 64,000 clones, about 89% appearing once. The sequencing here drew on CD4+ or CD8+ T cells sorted from blood, taken in a trial of the OX40 agonist ivuxolimab. The source is an adult with an advanced solid tumor such as melanoma, head and neck, liver or kidney cancer.

The chain carries TRBV29-1 and TRBJ2-3; D remains unclear. V lost 6 bases to trimming and J lost 2 bases, with 6 bases between them. This CDR3 is 11 amino acids long. Germline CDR1 reads SQVTM; CDR2 reads ANQGSEA. The CDR3 nucleotides read TGCAGCGTCAGGAACACAGATACGCAGTATTTT. It translates to CSVRNTDTQYF.

CDR3 in DNA: TGTGCCAGCAGTTACTTCATCGGCGAATCCTACGAGCAGTACTTC. Protein: CASSYFIGESYEQYF. The rearrangement links TRBV6-6 to TRBJ2-7; D is uncertain. This CDR3 spans 15 amino acids. Germline CDR1 and CDR2: MNHNY and SVGAGI (reference sequence). V lost 1 base, J lost 1 base, and 11 bases lay in between.

This chain uses TRBV7-3 with TRBJ1-1; weak D call: TRBD1 (5 bases). The CDR3 covers 15 residues. Germline assignment: CDR1 SGHTA and CDR2 FQGTGA. Trimming cost V 0 bases and J 1 base, with 9 bases left between them. CDR3 sequence (DNA): TGTGCCAGCAGCTTAACGCGGGACCCGAACACTGAAGCTTTCTTT. Its translation is CASSLTRDPNTEAFF.

This clone showed up just once. J is TRBJ2-5 and V is TRBV28; D remains unclear. The CDR3 loop spans 12 amino acids. Trimming left V 2 bases short and J 8 bases short, with 9 bases between. Germline V gene data show CDR1 as MDHEN and CDR2 as SYDVKM. The CDR3 coding sequence is TGTGCCAGCAGTTTACTAAGTGAAACCCAGTACTTC. The encoded protein is CASSLLSETQYF.

This clone was recorded once. J is TRBJ2-1 and V is TRBV19; D might be TRBD2 (6 bases). Trimming cost V 6 bases and J 10 bases, with 19 bases left between them. CDR3 size: 14 residues. The V gene's germline CDR1 is LNHDA and CDR2 SQIVND (reference sequence). This CDR3 reads CASSNRDSLGEQFF. The CDR3 DNA is TGTGCCAGTAGCAACCGGGACTCGTTGGGAGAGCAGTTCTTC.

The V gene is TRBV4-2, the J gene TRBJ1-2, with D possibly being TRBD1 (6 bases). The CDR3 consists of 14 residues. Trimming took 1 base from V and 5 from J, leaving 11 bases between them. Germline V gene lookup returns CDR1 LGHNA and CDR2 YNFKEQ. DNA for the CDR3: TGTGCCAGCAGCCAAGGGACAGCTGTATATGGCTACACCTTC. It translates to CASSQGTAVYGYTF.

This sequence joins TRBV9 and TRBJ2-1; D is ambiguous. CDR1 SGDLS and CDR2 YYNGEE come from the germline V gene. This CDR3 is built from 13 residues. V lost 2 bases, J lost 7 bases, and 10 bases lay in between. The CDR3 loop is CASSVSGRNEQFF. CDR3 sequence (DNA): TGTGCCAGCAGCGTTTCCGGGCGGAATGAGCAGTTCTTC.

CDR3 bases: TGCGCCAGCAGCTTGGGGGTGGCGGGGCCCTACGAGCAGTACTTC. Translating gives CASSLGVAGPYEQYF. The rearrangement uses TRBV5-1 and TRBJ2-7, with a possible D match to TRBD2 (6 bases). The V gene lost 0 bases and the J gene lost 2 bases, with 12 bases spanning the gap. Germline V gene sequence: CDR1 SGHRS, CDR2 YFSETQ. There are 15 residues in the CDR3.

A word on this clone: The same CDR3 is also encoded by other DNA sequences in this sample. This rearrangement joins TRBV18 to TRBJ2-7; D ambiguous. The CDR3 has 12 amino acids. From germline, CDR1 is KGHSH and CDR2 LQKENI. Trimming stripped 2 bases from V and 3 bases from J, with 5 bases between. The CDR3 bases are TGTGCCAGCTCACCAGGTGGCTACGAGCAGTACTTC. Amino acid sequence: CASSPGGYEQYF.

This chain connects TRBV28 to TRBJ2-1, with 7 bases that match TRBD2. Trimming cost V 10 bases and J 2 bases; bases outside gene matches: 8. Germline V CDR1 and CDR2: MDHEN, SYDVKM. The CDR3 sequence is 14 residues long. The CDR3 DNA reads TGTGCCACCCGCGGGGGAGTAACCTACAATGAGCAGTTCTTC. Translating it yields CATRGGVTYNEQFF. The complete variable domain, with remaining parts taken from reference TRBV28 and TRBJ2-1, reads DVKVTQSSRYLVKRTGEKVFLECVQDMDHENMFWYRQDPGLGLRLIYFSYDVKMKEKGDIPEGYSVSREKKERFSLILESASTNQTSMYLCATRGGVTYNEQFFGPGTRLTVL.

This chain joins TRBV7-9 and TRBJ1-3; D is perhaps TRBD1 (6 bases). V lost 1 base to trimming and J lost 0 bases, with 13 bases between them. Germline V gives CDR1 SEHNR, CDR2 FQNEAQ (reference sequence). The CDR3 is made up of 17 amino acids. The CDR3 DNA is TGTGCCAGCAGCTTAGTTTCCAGGGGCCACTCTGGAAACACCATATATTTT. Translation gives CASSLVSRGHSGNTIYF.

This sequence joins TRBV7-2 and TRBJ2-7; a possible D gene is TRBD2 (7 bases). CDR3 length equals 16 residues. In germline, CDR1 is SGHTA, CDR2 FQGNSA. Trimming stripped 5 bases from V and 2 bases from J, with 19 bases between. This chain's CDR3 is CASSPRVGGLAYEQYF. The CDR3 DNA sequence: TGTGCCAGCAGCCCTCGGGTCGGGGGGCTTGCCTACGAGCAGTACTTC.

The gene calls are TRBV7-2 and TRBJ2-1; 10 positions match TRBD2. The CDR3 spans 14 residues. The V segment lost 5 bases and the J segment 9 bases; nucleotides outside the gene matches: 7. Germline-derived CDR1 and CDR2 are SGHTA and FQGNSA. This CDR3 reads CASSLGLAAFEQFF. The CDR3 DNA reads as TGTGCCAGCAGCCTCGGACTAGCGGCATTTGAGCAGTTCTTC.

V gene TRBV11-2 combines with J gene TRBJ2-1; 8 nucleotides agree with TRBD1. Per the germline V gene, CDR1 is SGHAT and CDR2 is FQNNGV. This CDR3 contains 15 residues. After removal of 5 bases from V and 5 bases from J, the junction contained 8 bases not matched to a gene. CDR3 protein: CASSVGTGHDNEQFF. DNA for the CDR3: TGTGCCAGCAGCGTGGGGACAGGTCATGACAATGAGCAGTTCTTC.

The chain combines TRBV5-1 with TRBJ1-3; D gene unclear. The CDR3 is 15 amino acids. Germline values: CDR1 SGHRS, CDR2 YFSETQ. Trimming cost V 5 bases and J 0 bases, with 12 bases left between them. Written as DNA, the CDR3 is TGCGCCAGCAGGGAAGACGGATTCTCTGGAAACACCATATATTTT. This sequence encodes CASREDGFSGNTIYF. Full variable domain (missing parts from reference TRBV5-1 and TRBJ1-3): KAGVTQTPRYLIKTRGQQVTLSCSPISGHRSVSWYQQTPGQGLQFLFEYFSETQRNKGNFPGRFSGRQFSNSRSEMNVSTLELGDSALYLCASREDGFSGNTIYFGEGSWLTVV.

The CDR3, as DNA: TGTGCCAGCAGCGCGGGGGGGGAGGAAAAACTGTTTTTT. Amino acids: CASSAGGEEKLFF. The chain uses TRBV28 and TRBJ1-4; D is perhaps TRBD1 (5 bases). The CDR3 is 13 residues long. V shed 6 bases and J shed 8 bases, with 13 bases lying between them. Germline CDR1 reads MDHEN; CDR2 reads SYDVKM.

V usage is TRBV9 and J usage is TRBJ1-1; D gene ambiguous. CDR3 size: 15 residues. Per the germline V gene, CDR1 is SGDLS and CDR2 is YYNGEE. The germline V and J ends were trimmed by 0 bases and 1 base, with 10 bases remaining between them. CDR3 in DNA: TGTGCCAGCAGCGTAGCTCAAACCCCGAACACTGAAGCTTTCTTT. This sequence encodes CASSVAQTPNTEAFF.

CDR3: CASSVGPFGGGSYEQYF. CDR3 in DNA: TGTGCCAGCAGCGTAGGACCCTTTGGCGGGGGGTCCTACGAGCAGTACTTC. This chain connects TRBV9 to TRBJ2-7; 8 positions agree with TRBD2. The CDR3 runs to 17 residues. Trimming at V came to 0 bases and at J to 1 base, leaving 9 bases not matched to a gene. Germline-derived CDR1 and CDR2 are SGDLS and YYNGEE. The whole variable domain, filled in from reference TRBV9 and TRBJ2-7, reads DSGVTQTPKHLITATGQRVTLRCSPRSGDLSVYWYQQSLDQGLQFLIQYYNGEERAKGNILERFSAQQFPDLHSELNLSSLELGDSALYFCASSVGPFGGGSYEQYFGPGTRLTVT.

The genes are TRBV14 and TRBJ2-1; D remains ambiguous. The CDR3 runs to 14 residues. Germline values: CDR1 SGHDN, CDR2 FVKESK. The V and J ends lost 0 bases and 6 bases respectively, with 9 bases between them. The CDR3 coding sequence is TGTGCCAGCAGCCAAGAGTACGGAGCCAATGAGCAGTTCTTC. Translation: CASSQEYGANEQFF.

The rearrangement joins TRBV5-1 to TRBJ2-1; no clear D. Trimming removed 7 bases at V and 9 bases at J, with 20 bases between. This CDR3 is built from 14 residues. CDR1 SGHRS and CDR2 YFSETQ come from the germline V gene. The CDR3 DNA follows: TGCGCCAGCCACCGGTCGGTGGCCGTGACTGAGCAGTTCTTC. This encodes CASHRSVAVTEQFF.

The chain employs TRBV5-1 and TRBJ1-4; 11 bases agree with TRBD1. V dropped 0 bases and J dropped 7; count of bases not matched to a gene: 2. The CDR3 sequence is 15 residues long. Germline V gene lookup returns CDR1 SGHRS and CDR2 YFSETQ. The CDR3 protein is CASSLGTGGFEKLFF. CDR3 in DNA: TGCGCCAGCAGCTTGGGGACAGGGGGCTTTGAAAAACTGTTTTTT.

The chain joins TRBV30 to TRBJ1-6; TRBD1 might be the D (5 bases). Germline lookup yields CDR1 GTSNPN and CDR2 SVGIG (reference sequence). V lost 1 base, J lost 6 bases, and 7 bases lay in between. CDR3 size: 13 residues. CDR3 DNA sequence: TGTGCCTGGAGTGGGGGCCGTAATTCACCCCTCCACTTT. Its protein is CAWSGGRNSPLHF.

This chain links TRBV9 with TRBJ2-3; possible D gene TRBD2, 5 bases. V was trimmed by 2 bases and J by 0 bases, leaving 10 bases between them. CDR3 length: 15 residues. CDR1 is SGDLS and CDR2 is YYNGEE in the germline V gene. CDR3 in amino acids: CASSVIATSTDTQYF. Here the CDR3 DNA reads TGTGCCAGCAGCGTTATAGCGACTAGCACAGATACGCAGTATTTT.

The V call is TRBV5-6, the J call TRBJ2-5; 7 bases agree with TRBD1. The CDR3 is 13 amino acids. CDR1 and CDR2 (germline): SGHDT, YYEEEE. V shed 5 bases, J shed 4 bases, and the junction held 5 bases outside the gene matches. The CDR3 spells CASRLRGRETQYF. The CDR3, as DNA: TGTGCCAGCAGACTTAGGGGGCGAGAGACCCAGTACTTC.

This clone was counted only a few times. The V and J genes are TRBV6-1 and TRBJ2-7; D is unresolved. Germline V gene sequence: CDR1 MNHNS, CDR2 SASEGT. V was trimmed by 4 bases and J by 2 bases, leaving 12 bases between them. The CDR3 contains 14 residues. DNA of the CDR3: TGTGCCAGCAGTGCCGAAGGCCCGACCTACGAGCAGTACTTC. Translating gives CASSAEGPTYEQYF.

V gene TRBV19 combines with J gene TRBJ1-1; no clear D gene. CDR1 LNHDA and CDR2 SQIVND come from the germline V gene (reference sequence). V lost 5 bases and J 5 bases, leaving 12 bases between the germline ends. The CDR3 covers 13 residues. This chain's CDR3 is CASSPTGETEAFF. The CDR3 DNA reads TGTGCCAGTAGTCCCACCGGTGAGACTGAAGCTTTCTTT.

The CDR3 is CASSQSGPGTGPTYEQYF. The CDR3 nucleotides are TGCGCCAGCAGTCAATCCGGGCCCGGGACAGGGCCTACCTACGAGCAGTACTTC. The chain has TRBV23-1 and TRBJ2-7; 9 bases are shared with TRBD1. TRBV23-1 is annotated as an ORF whose role is uncertain. The CDR3 is 18 residues long. J gave up 2 bases and V 0 bases, and 11 bases lay outside the gene matches.

This sequence joins TRBV6-4 and TRBJ1-2, with 8 positions matching TRBD1. Trimming cost V 6 bases and J 7 bases; bases outside gene matches: 7. In germline, CDR1 is MRHNA, CDR2 SNTAGT. This CDR3 is built from 13 residues. The CDR3 loop is CASRPGGRGGYTF. DNA of the CDR3: TGTGCCAGCAGACCAGGGGGCCGGGGTGGCTACACCTTC.

V and J are TRBV5-1 and TRBJ2-7; D gene uncertain. The V and J ends lost 1 base and 0 bases respectively, with 8 bases between them. This CDR3 comprises 14 residues. Germline CDR1 and CDR2: SGHRS and YFSETQ. The CDR3 spells CASSLSPSSYEQYF. CDR3 sequence (DNA): TGCGCCAGCAGCTTGTCCCCTAGCTCCTACGAGCAGTACTTC.

V usage is TRBV5-4 and J usage is TRBJ2-3; D assignment may be TRBD1 or TRBD2 (5 bases each). The CDR3 is made up of 11 amino acids. CDR1 SGHNT and CDR2 YYREEE come from the germline V gene (reference sequence). The ends were cut back, 7 bases at V and 3 bases at J, with 6 bases in the middle. This CDR3 reads CASGTTDTQYF. CDR3 in DNA: TGTGCCAGCGGGACGACAGATACGCAGTATTTT.

The rearrangement uses TRBV7-8 and TRBJ2-7; D remains unclear. V was clipped by 5 bases and J by 2 bases, with 7 bases between them. This CDR3 comprises 12 residues. Germline loops: CDR1 SGHVS, CDR2 FQNEAQ. The CDR3 here is CASSRETYEQYF. The DNA for the CDR3 is TGTGCCAGCAGCCGTGAAACCTACGAGCAGTACTTC.

V is TRBV21-1 and J is TRBJ2-7; the table's D gene call, TRBD1, was not cross checked with the DNA. TRBV21-1 is listed as a pseudogene. CDR3 length: 18 residues. The CDR3 region is CASSKAVGVTISSYEQYF. The DNA of the CDR3 is TGTGCCAGCAGCAAAGCTGTAGGGGTCACGATCAGCTCCTACGAGCAGTACTTC.